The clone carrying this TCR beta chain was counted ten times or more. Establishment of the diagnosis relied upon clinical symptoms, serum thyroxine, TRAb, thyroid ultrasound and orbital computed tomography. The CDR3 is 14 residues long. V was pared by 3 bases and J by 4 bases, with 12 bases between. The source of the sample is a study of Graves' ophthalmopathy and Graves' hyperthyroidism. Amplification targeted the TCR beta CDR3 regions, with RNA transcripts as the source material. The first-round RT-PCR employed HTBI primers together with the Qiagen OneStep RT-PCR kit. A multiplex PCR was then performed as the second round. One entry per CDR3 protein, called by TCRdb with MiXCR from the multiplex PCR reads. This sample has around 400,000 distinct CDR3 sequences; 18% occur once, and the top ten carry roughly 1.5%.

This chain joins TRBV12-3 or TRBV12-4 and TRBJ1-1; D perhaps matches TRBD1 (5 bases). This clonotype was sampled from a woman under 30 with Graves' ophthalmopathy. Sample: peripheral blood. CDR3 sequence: CASSLEGSATEAFF. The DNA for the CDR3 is TGTGCCAGCAGTTTGGAGGGGTCGGCCACTGAAGCTTTCTTT.